The rows below give T cell receptor beta chains drawn from one sample of a study of CD8+ T cells in alopecia areata. Sequenced by immunoSEQ multiplex PCR; TCRdb stores in-frame clones only, minus some. The table lists about 120,000 clones, around 50% of them singletons. The sample in question was CD8+ T cells sorted from blood, obtained at week 24, from a patient treated with tofacitinib. The receptors shown here come from a human donor with alopecia areata. Both conserved end residues are part of each CDR3. The D gene is left open where the match is weak. Clone size is shown for a subset of rows, as once, few, many or a class of expanded clone.

d_call j_call clone_size v_call cdr3_length cdr3_nt cdr3_aa
. TRBJ1-2 . TRBV27 15 TGTGCCAGCAGTCCCATGACGACAGTGACCTATGGCTACACCTTC CASSPMTTVTYGYTF
. TRBJ2-7 . TRBV2 12 TGTGCCAGCAGAGAGGACAGAGACGAGCAGTACTTC CASREDRDEQYF
. TRBJ2-1 few TRBV7-9 13 TGTGCCAGCAGCTTCGGACAAAACAATGAGCAGTTCTTC CASSFGQNNEQFF
TRBD1 TRBJ2-1 . TRBV7-8 15 TGTGCCAGCAGCTCTCCGGGACAGGGGGCATATGAGCAGTTCTTC CASSSPGQGAYEQFF
. TRBJ1-1 . TRBV6-5 16 TGTGCCAGCAGTTACTCGGCAGGGGAGGTGAGCACTGAAGCTTTCTTT CASSYSAGEVSTEAFF
TRBD1 TRBJ1-1 few TRBV7-3 13 TGTGCCAGCAGCGAATACAGGGGTACTGAAGCTTTCTTT CASSEYRGTEAFF
. TRBJ2-5 . TRBV10-1 13 TGCGCCAGCAGTGAGGGGACCCAAGAGACCCAGTACTTC CASSEGTQETQYF
TRBD1 TRBJ2-7 . TRBV29-1 12 TGCAGCGTTGAAACAGGGGATTACGAGCAGTACTTC CSVETGDYEQYF
. TRBJ2-4 . TRBV18 17 TGTGCCAGCTCACCAAGTAAGGGGCAGGGGACGAAGAACATTCAGTACTTC CASSPSKGQGTKNIQYF
. TRBJ2-7 . TRBV11-2 16 TGTGCCAGCAGCTTAAGTGGGGAGATGAGCTCCTACGAGCAGTACTTC CASSLSGEMSSYEQYF